Listed below are T cell receptor beta chains from one sample, sequenced in a study of CD8+ T cells in alopecia areata. Libraries were prepared by immunoSEQ multiplex PCR; TCRdb keeps only in-frame clonotypes and omits some of them. The table has roughly 250,000 clones, less than 80% seen once. Source: CD4+ T cells sorted from blood, taken at week 0. The receptors originated from a human donor with alopecia areata. CDR3s include the opening cysteine and the closing phenylalanine or tryptophan. Fields, in order: J gene, D gene, clone size, V gene, CDR3 protein, CDR3 DNA. A D gene is named only where the DNA matches it firmly. The listing skips clone size in some rows; elsewhere it reads once, few, many or a size class.

j_call: TRBJ1-2
d_call: NA
clone_size: NA
v_call: TRBV5-4
cdr3_aa: CASSSRSYGYTF
cdr3_nt: TGTGCCAGCAGCTCCCGTTCCTATGGCTACACCTTC

j_call: TRBJ2-2
d_call: TRBD2
clone_size: NA
v_call: TRBV2
cdr3_aa: CASKVAVAGAGELFF
cdr3_nt: TGTGCCAGCAAGGTAGCGGTAGCGGGAGCCGGGGAGCTGTTTTTT

j_call: TRBJ2-5
d_call: NA
clone_size: few
v_call: TRBV5-6
cdr3_aa: CASSPDYQETQYF
cdr3_nt: TGTGCCAGCAGCCCAGACTATCAAGAGACCCAGTACTTC

j_call: TRBJ1-6
d_call: TRBD1
clone_size: NA
v_call: TRBV30
cdr3_aa: CAWSTQGALTANSPLHF
cdr3_nt: TGTGCCTGGAGCACCCAGGGGGCCCTTACGGCGAATTCACCCCTCCACTTT

j_call: TRBJ2-7
d_call: NA
clone_size: NA
v_call: TRBV4-1
cdr3_aa: CASSQEGGRPYEQYF
cdr3_nt: TGCGCCAGCAGCCAAGAGGGGGGGCGTCCCTACGAGCAGTACTTC

j_call: TRBJ2-7
d_call: NA
clone_size: NA
v_call: TRBV2
cdr3_aa: CASRASREQYF
cdr3_nt: TGTGCCAGCAGGGCGAGTCGAGAGCAGTACTTC

j_call: TRBJ1-4
d_call: NA
clone_size: NA
v_call: TRBV29-1
cdr3_aa: CSAGGSNEKLFF
cdr3_nt: TGCAGCGCGGGGGGGTCTAATGAAAAACTGTTTTTT

j_call: TRBJ1-2
d_call: TRBD1
clone_size: NA
v_call: TRBV30
cdr3_aa: CAWSVQGTAYGYTF
cdr3_nt: TGTGCCTGGAGTGTACAAGGGACAGCATATGGCTACACCTTC

j_call: TRBJ2-6
d_call: NA
clone_size: few
v_call: TRBV29-1
cdr3_aa: CSVGDSSGANVLTF
cdr3_nt: TGCAGCGTGGGAGATAGCTCTGGGGCCAACGTCCTGACTTTC

j_call: TRBJ1-5
d_call: NA
clone_size: NA
v_call: TRBV6-5
cdr3_aa: CASSYSGGPQHF
cdr3_nt: TGTGCCAGCAGTTACTCGGGGGGGCCCCAGCATTTT

j_call: TRBJ2-3
d_call: NA
clone_size: once
v_call: TRBV10-3
cdr3_aa: CALGARGRGSTDTQYF
cdr3_nt: TGTGCCCTCGGTGCCAGGGGGCGGGGGAGCACAGATACGCAGTATTTT

j_call: TRBJ1-1
d_call: NA
clone_size: NA
v_call: TRBV7-2
cdr3_aa: CASNRDMNTEAFF
cdr3_nt: TGTGCCAGCAACAGGGATATGAACACTGAAGCTTTCTTT

j_call: TRBJ1-5
d_call: NA
clone_size: NA
v_call: TRBV30
cdr3_aa: CAWSVPGTGNQPQHF
cdr3_nt: TGTGCCTGGAGTGTACCAGGGACGGGCAATCAGCCCCAGCATTTT

j_call: TRBJ2-5
d_call: NA
clone_size: few
v_call: TRBV30
cdr3_aa: CAWSLLETQYF
cdr3_nt: TGTGCCTGGAGTCTCCTCGAGACCCAGTACTTC

j_call: TRBJ2-3
d_call: TRBD2
clone_size: NA
v_call: TRBV19
cdr3_aa: CASTSGGTTDTQYF
cdr3_nt: TGTGCCAGCACTAGCGGGGGGACTACAGATACGCAGTATTTT

j_call: TRBJ2-5
d_call: TRBD1
clone_size: NA
v_call: TRBV5-1
cdr3_aa: CASSMGQGETQYF
cdr3_nt: TGCGCCAGCAGCATGGGACAGGGAGAGACCCAGTACTTC

j_call: TRBJ2-5
d_call: NA
clone_size: NA
v_call: TRBV27
cdr3_aa: CASSQNPETQYF
cdr3_nt: TGTGCCAGCAGTCAAAACCCAGAGACCCAGTACTTC

j_call: TRBJ2-1
d_call: TRBD1
clone_size: NA
v_call: TRBV7-3
cdr3_aa: CASSPTGTYNEQFF
cdr3_nt: TGTGCCAGCAGCCCGACAGGGACCTACAATGAGCAGTTCTTC

j_call: TRBJ2-2
d_call: TRBD2
clone_size: NA
v_call: TRBV29-1
cdr3_aa: CSVEGDYTNTGELFF
cdr3_nt: TGCAGCGTTGAGGGGGACTACACGAACACCGGGGAGCTGTTTTTT

j_call: TRBJ2-1
d_call: TRBD1
clone_size: NA
v_call: TRBV29-1
cdr3_aa: CSVAGTARGAEQFF
cdr3_nt: TGCAGCGTTGCAGGGACAGCTAGAGGCGCTGAGCAGTTCTTC

j_call: TRBJ1-2
d_call: NA
clone_size: NA
v_call: TRBV5-6
cdr3_aa: CASSRGDGNYGYTF
cdr3_nt: TGTGCCAGCAGCAGAGGGGACGGGAACTATGGCTACACCTTC

j_call: TRBJ1-2
d_call: NA
clone_size: once
v_call: TRBV29-1
cdr3_aa: CSVDYVNYGYTF
cdr3_nt: TGCAGCGTAGACTACGTTAACTATGGCTACACCTTC

j_call: TRBJ2-3
d_call: TRBD2
clone_size: NA
v_call: TRBV7-6
cdr3_aa: CASSATSGGSDTQYF
cdr3_nt: TGTGCCAGCAGCGCCACTAGCGGGGGGTCAGATACGCAGTATTTT

j_call: TRBJ1-1
d_call: NA
clone_size: NA
v_call: TRBV29-1
cdr3_aa: CSVEDPVNTEAFF
cdr3_nt: TGCAGCGTTGAAGATCCCGTGAACACTGAAGCTTTCTTT

j_call: TRBJ2-1
d_call: TRBD2
clone_size: NA
v_call: TRBV7-9
cdr3_aa: CASSLTTTSGGHPFF
cdr3_nt: TGTGCCAGCAGCTTAACAACGACTAGCGGGGGCCACCCGTTCTTC